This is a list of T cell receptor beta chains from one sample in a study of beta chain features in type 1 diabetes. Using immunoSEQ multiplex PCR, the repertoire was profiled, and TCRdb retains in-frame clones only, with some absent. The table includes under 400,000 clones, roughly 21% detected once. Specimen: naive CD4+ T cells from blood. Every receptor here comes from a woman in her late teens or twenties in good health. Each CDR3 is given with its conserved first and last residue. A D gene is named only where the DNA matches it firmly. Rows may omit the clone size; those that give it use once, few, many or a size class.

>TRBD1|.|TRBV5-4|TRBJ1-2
TGTGCCAGCAGCTCAGGGGGGTGGGGCTACACCTTC
CASSSGGWGYTF
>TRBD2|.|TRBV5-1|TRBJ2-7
TGCGCCAGCAGCTGGGGACTAGCGGGAGGTTCCTACGAGCAGTACTTC
CASSWGLAGGSYEQYF
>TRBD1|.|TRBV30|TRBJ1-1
TGTGCCTGGAAGGAGACAGGGCTAGGTGGCACTGAAGCTTTCTTT
CAWKETGLGGTEAFF
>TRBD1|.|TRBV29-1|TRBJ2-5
TGCAGCGTTGCCAAGTCCGGGACAGGGGCTGGGGAGACCCAGTACTTC
CSVAKSGTGAGETQYF
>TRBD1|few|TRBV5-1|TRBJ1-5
TGCGCCAGCAGCTTCGATGGACAGGAGTTACATTTT
CASSFDGQELHF
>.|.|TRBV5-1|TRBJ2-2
TGCGCCAGCAGAATAATAACCGGGGAGCTGTTTTTT
CASRIITGELFF
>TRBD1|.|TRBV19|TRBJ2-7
TGTGCCAGTAGTCGACAGGGCCTAAACTACGAGCAGTACTTC
CASSRQGLNYEQYF
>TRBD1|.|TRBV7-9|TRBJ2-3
TGTGCCAGCAGCCCGGGACAGGGGAGCACAGATACGCAGTATTTT
CASSPGQGSTDTQYF
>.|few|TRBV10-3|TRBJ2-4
TGTGCCATCAGTGCAGAAACAGGGAACATTCAGTACTTC
CAISAETGNIQYF
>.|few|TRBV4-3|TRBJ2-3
TGCGCCAGCAGCCCAGGTCAGCGGGCAGATACGCAGTATTTT
CASSPGQRADTQYF
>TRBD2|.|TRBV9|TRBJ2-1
TGTGCCAGCAGCGTAGGTCCTAGCGGGCTAAACAATGAGCAGTTCTTC
CASSVGPSGLNNEQFF
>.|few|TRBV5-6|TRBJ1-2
TGTGCCAGCAGCATACATCAAGCAGGGTACAATGGCTACACCTTC
CASSIHQAGYNGYTF
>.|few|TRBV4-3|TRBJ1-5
TGCGCCAGCAGCCAATCAAGGGGGGGAATTTCGTCCCAGCATTTT
CASSQSRGGISSQHF
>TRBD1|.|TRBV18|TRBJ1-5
TGTGCCAGCTCACCTCAAGGGGGCTGGAATCAGCCCCAGCATTTT
CASSPQGGWNQPQHF
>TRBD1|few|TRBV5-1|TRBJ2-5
TGCGCCAGCAGCCGACTCGGGACAGCACAAGAGACCCAGTACTTC
CASSRLGTAQETQYF
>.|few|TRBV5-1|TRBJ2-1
TGCGCCAGCAGTGCGGCGAGCTCCTACAATGAGCAGTTCTTC
CASSAASSYNEQFF
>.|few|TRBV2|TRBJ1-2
TGTGCCAGCAGTGAAGACGAATGGGCTGGGGGCTACACCTTC
CASSEDEWAGGYTF
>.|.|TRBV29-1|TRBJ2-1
TGCAGCGCCCCCGGGTCCTACAATGAGCAGTTCTTC
CSAPGSYNEQFF
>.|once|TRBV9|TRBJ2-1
TGTGCCAGCAGCGTGACAGGTACCTACAATGAGCAGTTCTTC
CASSVTGTYNEQFF
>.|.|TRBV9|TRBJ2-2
TGTGCCAGCAGCGTAGGGCTTTGGATTGGATCCAGGGCCACCGGGGAGCTGTTTTTT
CASSVGLWIGSRATGELFF
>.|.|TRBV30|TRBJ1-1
TGTGCCTGGAGGGGTCGTTTGAGGGGGAAGAACACTGAAGCTTTCTTT
CAWRGRLRGKNTEAFF
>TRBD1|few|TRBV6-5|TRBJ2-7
TGTGCCAGCAGGGAACAGGGGGTATCGATTTACGAGCAGTACTTC
CASREQGVSIYEQYF
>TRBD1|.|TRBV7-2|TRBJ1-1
TGTGCCAGCAGCCAGGGACAGGGGGCCGCAGACACTGAAGCTTTCTTT
CASSQGQGAADTEAFF
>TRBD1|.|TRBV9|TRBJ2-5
TGTGCCAGCAGCGCGGGACAGGGGCTGGAGACCCAGTACTTC
CASSAGQGLETQYF
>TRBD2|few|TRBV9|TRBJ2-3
TGTGCCAGCAGCGTAGAGAAGCGGGGGTCGGGAGATACGCAGTATTTT
CASSVEKRGSGDTQYF
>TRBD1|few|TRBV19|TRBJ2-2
TGTGCCAGTAGGACACGACAGGGGAGCACCGGGGAGCTGTTTTTT
CASRTRQGSTGELFF
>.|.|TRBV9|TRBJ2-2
TGTGCCAGCAGCGAGGGAGATGGCACCGGGGAGCTGTTTTTT
CASSEGDGTGELFF
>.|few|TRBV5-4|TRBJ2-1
TGTGCCAGCAGCTTCGCGACAGGACCGTACAATGAGCAGTTCTTC
CASSFATGPYNEQFF
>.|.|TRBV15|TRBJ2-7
TGTGCCACCAGCAGAGAACGAGGGTTCTCCTACGAGCAGTACTTC
CATSRERGFSYEQYF
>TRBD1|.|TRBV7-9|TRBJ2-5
TGTGCCAGCAGCCCAGGGACAGGGAGGGAGACCCAGTACTTC
CASSPGTGRETQYF
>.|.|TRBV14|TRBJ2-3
TGTGCCAGCAGCCCAAGCTCCAATACGCAGTATTTT
CASSPSSNTQYF
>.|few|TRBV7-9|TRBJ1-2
TGTGCCAGCAGCTTAGTAGGGGTGTGGTCCTTC
CASSLVGVWSF
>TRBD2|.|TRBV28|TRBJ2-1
TGTGCCAGCAGTCCTAGCGGGCGATACAATGAGCAGTTCTTC
CASSPSGRYNEQFF
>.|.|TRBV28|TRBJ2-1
TGTGCCAGCATAGGGGACAATGAGCAGTTCTTC
CASIGDNEQFF
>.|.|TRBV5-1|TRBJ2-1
TGCGCCAGCAGCACCGCCCGGGTAAGCAATGAGCAGTTCTTC
CASSTARVSNEQFF
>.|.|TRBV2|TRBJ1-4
TGTGCCAGCAGGGAGACAGAATTGGTTGAAAAACTGTTTTTT
CASRETELVEKLFF
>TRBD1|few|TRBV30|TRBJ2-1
TGTGCCTGGAGTGTACGACAGGGCGGTACCTACAATGAGCAGTTCTTC
CAWSVRQGGTYNEQFF
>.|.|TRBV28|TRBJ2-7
TGTGCCAGCAGTCTACGAGGCAGAGGGAGTGGCGAGCAGTACTTC
CASSLRGRGSGEQYF
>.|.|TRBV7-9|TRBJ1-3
TGTGCCAGCAGCCTAGGACAGCGCTCTGGAAACACCATATATTTT
CASSLGQRSGNTIYF
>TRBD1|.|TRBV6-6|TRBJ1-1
TGTGCCAGCAGTAACTTCCGGGACAGTGAAGCTTTCTTT
CASSNFRDSEAFF
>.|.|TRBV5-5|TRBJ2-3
TGTGCCAGCAGCTCCTACTCCGAGGATACGCAGTATTTT
CASSSYSEDTQYF
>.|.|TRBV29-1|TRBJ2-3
TGCAGCGTTCATAGGTCGGGTACCGTTTTTACAGATACGCAGTATTTT
CSVHRSGTVFTDTQYF
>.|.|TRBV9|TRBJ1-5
TGTGCCAGCAGCGTAGCTGAGCGGGGTCAGCCCCAGCATTTT
CASSVAERGQPQHF
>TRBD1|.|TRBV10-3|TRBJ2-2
TGTGCCATCAGGCCCGGGACAGGGAACACCGGGGAGCTGTTTTTT
CAIRPGTGNTGELFF
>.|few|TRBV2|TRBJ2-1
TGTGCCAGCAGTGAAAGTAGCTTTTACAATGAGCAGTTCTTC
CASSESSFYNEQFF
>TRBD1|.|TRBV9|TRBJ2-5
TGTGCCAGCAGCGGGGGACAGGGACCGAAGGGGGCGGAGACCCAGTACTTC
CASSGGQGPKGAETQYF
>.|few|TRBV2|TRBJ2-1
TGTGCCGGCAGACTTGAAACCTACAATGAGCAGTTCTTC
CAGRLETYNEQFF
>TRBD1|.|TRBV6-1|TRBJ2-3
TGTGCCAGCAGTGGGACAGGTTTCACAGATACGCAGTATTTT
CASSGTGFTDTQYF
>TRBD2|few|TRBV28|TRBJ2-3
TGTGCCAGCAGTTTAGTGACTAGCGGGAGGACAGATACGCAGTATTTT
CASSLVTSGRTDTQYF
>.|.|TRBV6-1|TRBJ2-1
TGTGCCAGCCCTGATGAGGGGGATGAGCAGTTCTTC
CASPDEGDEQFF
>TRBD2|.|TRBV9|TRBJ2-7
TGTGCCAGCAGCGTCAGTAGTAGCGGGTCCTACGAGCAGTACTTC
CASSVSSSGSYEQYF
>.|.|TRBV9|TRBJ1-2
TGTGCCAGCAGCGTAAACGGCTATGGCTACACCTTC
CASSVNGYGYTF